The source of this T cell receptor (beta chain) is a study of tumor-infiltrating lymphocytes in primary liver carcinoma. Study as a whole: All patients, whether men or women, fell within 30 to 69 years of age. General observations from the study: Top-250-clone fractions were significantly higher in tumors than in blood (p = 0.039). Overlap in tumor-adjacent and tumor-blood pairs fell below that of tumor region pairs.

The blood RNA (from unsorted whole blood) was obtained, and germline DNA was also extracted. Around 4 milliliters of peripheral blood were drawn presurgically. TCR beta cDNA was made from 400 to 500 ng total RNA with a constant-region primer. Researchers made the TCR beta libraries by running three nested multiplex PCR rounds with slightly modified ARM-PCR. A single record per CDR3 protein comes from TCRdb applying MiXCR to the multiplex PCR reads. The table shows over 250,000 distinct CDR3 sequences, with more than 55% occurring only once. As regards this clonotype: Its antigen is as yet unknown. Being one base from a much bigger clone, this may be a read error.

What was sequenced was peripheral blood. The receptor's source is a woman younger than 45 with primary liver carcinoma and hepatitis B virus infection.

Written as DNA, the CDR3 is TGCAGCGGGAGTATTACCTACGAGCAGTACTTC. It encodes CSGSITYEQYF. The chain uses TRBV29-1 and TRBJ2-7; D gene unclear. CDR3 length: 11 residues. Germline V gives CDR1 SQVTM, CDR2 ANQGSEA. Deletions cut 7 bases from V and 2 bases from J, with 9 bases between.